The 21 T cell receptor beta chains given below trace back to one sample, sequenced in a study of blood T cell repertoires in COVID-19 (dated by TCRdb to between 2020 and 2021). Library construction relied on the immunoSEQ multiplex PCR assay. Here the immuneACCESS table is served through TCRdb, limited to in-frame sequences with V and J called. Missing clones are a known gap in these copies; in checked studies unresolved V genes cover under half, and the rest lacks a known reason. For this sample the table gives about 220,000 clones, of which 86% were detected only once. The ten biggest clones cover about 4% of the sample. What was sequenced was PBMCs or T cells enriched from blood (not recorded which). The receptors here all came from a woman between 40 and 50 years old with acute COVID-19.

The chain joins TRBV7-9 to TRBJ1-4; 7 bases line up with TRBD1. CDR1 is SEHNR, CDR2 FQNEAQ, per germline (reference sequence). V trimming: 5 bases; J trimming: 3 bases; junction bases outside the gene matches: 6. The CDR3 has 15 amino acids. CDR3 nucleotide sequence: TGTGCCAGCAGCCGCGAGGGGGCTTCTAATGAAAAACTGTTTTTT. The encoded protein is CASSREGASNEKLFF.

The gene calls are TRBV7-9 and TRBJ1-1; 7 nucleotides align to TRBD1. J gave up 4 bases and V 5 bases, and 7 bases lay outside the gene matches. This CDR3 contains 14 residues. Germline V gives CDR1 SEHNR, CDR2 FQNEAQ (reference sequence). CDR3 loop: CASSPNRGGTEAFF. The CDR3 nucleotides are TGTGCCAGCAGCCCCAACAGGGGAGGCACTGAAGCTTTCTTT.

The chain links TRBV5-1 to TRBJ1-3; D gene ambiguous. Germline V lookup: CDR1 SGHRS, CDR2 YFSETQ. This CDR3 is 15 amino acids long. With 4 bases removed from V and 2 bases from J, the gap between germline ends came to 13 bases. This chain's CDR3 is CASSPMTGTGNTIYF. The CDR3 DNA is TGCGCCAGCAGCCCCATGACGGGTACTGGAAACACCATATATTTT.

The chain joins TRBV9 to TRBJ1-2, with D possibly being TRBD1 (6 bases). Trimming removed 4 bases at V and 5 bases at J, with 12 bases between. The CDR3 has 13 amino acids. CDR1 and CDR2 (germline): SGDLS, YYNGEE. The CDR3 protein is CASSSGQSYGYTF. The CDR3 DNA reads TGTGCCAGCAGCTCAGGACAGTCTTATGGCTACACCTTC.

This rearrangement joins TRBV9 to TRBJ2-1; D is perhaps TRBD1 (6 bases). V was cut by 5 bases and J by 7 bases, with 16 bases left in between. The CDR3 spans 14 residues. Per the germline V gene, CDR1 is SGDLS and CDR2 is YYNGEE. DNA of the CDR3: TGTGCCAGCAGTATGGGGGCAGACTTTAATGAGCAGTTCTTC. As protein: CASSMGADFNEQFF. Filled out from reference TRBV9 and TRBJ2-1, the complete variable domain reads DSGVTQTPKHLITATGQRVTLRCSPRSGDLSVYWYQQSLDQGLQFLIQYYNGEERAKGNILERFSAQQFPDLHSELNLSSLELGDSALYFCASSMGADFNEQFFGPGTRLTVL.

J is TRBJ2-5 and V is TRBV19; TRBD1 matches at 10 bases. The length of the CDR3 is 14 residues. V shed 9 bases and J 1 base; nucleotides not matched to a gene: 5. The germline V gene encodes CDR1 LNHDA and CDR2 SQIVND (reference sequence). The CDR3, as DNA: TGTGCCAGCCGGGACAGGGGAATCCAAGAGACCCAGTACTTC. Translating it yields CASRDRGIQETQYF.

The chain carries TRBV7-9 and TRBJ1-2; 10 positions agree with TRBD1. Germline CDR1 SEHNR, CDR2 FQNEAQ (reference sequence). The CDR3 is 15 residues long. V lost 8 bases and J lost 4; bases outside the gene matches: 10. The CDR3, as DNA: TGTGCCAGCCTCGCAGGGACAGGGGCACTCTATGGCTACACCTTC. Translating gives CASLAGTGALYGYTF. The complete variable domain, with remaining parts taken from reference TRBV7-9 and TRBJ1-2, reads DTGVSQNPRHKITKRGQNVTFRCDPISEHNRLYWYRQTLGQGPEFLTYFQNEAQLEKSRLLSDRFSAERPKGSFSTLEIQRTEQGDSAMYLCASLAGTGALYGYTFGSGTRLTVV.

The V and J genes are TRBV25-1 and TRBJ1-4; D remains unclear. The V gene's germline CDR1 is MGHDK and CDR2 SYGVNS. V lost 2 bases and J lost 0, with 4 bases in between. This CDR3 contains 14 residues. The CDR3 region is CASSESSTNEKLFF. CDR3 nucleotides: TGTGCCAGCAGTGAAAGCTCAACTAATGAAAAACTGTTTTTT.

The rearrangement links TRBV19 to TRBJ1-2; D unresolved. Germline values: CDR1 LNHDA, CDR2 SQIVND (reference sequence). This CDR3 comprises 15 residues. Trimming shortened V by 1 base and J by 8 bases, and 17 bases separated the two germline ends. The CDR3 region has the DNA TGTGCCAGTAGTATAGCACTTGAGGTCGGCGGGGGCTACACCTTC. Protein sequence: CASSIALEVGGGYTF.

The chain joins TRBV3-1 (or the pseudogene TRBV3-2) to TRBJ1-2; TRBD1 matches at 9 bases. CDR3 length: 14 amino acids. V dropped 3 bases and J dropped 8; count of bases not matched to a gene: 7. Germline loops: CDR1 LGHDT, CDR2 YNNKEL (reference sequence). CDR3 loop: CASSHWTGEDGYTF. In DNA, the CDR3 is TGTGCCAGCAGCCATTGGACAGGGGAGGACGGCTACACCTTC.

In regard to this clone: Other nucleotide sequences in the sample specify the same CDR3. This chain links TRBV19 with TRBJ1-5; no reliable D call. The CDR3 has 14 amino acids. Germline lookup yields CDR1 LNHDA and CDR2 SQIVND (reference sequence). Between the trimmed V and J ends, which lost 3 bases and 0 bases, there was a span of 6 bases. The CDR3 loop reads CASSIRGSNQPQHF. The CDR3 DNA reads TGTGCCAGTAGTATTCGGGGTAGCAATCAGCCCCAGCATTTT.

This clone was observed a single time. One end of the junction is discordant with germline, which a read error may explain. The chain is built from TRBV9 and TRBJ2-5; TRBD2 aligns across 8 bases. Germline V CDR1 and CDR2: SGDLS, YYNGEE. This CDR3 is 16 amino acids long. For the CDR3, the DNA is TGTGCCCGCAGCGTAGGGCAACCGGGGGGGCGGGAGACCCAGTACTTC. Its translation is CARSVGQPGGRETQYF.

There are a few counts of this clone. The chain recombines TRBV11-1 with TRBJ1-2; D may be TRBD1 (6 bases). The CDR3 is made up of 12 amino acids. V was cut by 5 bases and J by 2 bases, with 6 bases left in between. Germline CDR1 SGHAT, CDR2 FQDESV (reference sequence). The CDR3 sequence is CASSQGNYGYTF. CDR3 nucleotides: TGTGCCAGCAGCCAGGGGAACTATGGCTACACCTTC.

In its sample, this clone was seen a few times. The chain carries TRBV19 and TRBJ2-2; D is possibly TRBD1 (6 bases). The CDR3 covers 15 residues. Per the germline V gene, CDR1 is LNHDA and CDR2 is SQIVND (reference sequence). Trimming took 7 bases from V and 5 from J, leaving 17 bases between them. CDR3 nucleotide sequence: TGTGCCAGTAAAACAGGGTCAGGCTCGACCGGGGAGCTGTTTTTT. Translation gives CASKTGSGSTGELFF.

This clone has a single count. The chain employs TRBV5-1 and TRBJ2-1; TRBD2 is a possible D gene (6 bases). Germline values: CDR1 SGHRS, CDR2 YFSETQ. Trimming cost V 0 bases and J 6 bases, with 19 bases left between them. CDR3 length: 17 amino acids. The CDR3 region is CASSLVVRLATINEQFF. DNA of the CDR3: TGCGCCAGCAGCTTGGTAGTGCGGCTAGCGACGATCAATGAGCAGTTCTTC. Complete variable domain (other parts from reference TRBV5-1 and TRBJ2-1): KAGVTQTPRYLIKTRGQQVTLSCSPISGHRSVSWYQQTPGQGLQFLFEYFSETQRNKGNFPGRFSGRQFSNSRSEMNVSTLELGDSALYLCASSLVVRLATINEQFFGPGTRLTVL.

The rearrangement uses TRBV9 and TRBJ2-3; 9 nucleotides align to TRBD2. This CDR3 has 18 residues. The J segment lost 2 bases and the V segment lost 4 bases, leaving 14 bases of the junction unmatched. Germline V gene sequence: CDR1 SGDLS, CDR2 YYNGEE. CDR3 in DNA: TGTGCCAGCAGCCCACAGGGCCTGGCGGGGGGGTTCACAGATACGCAGTATTTT. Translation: CASSPQGLAGGFTDTQYF. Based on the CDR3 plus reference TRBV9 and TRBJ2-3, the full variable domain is DSGVTQTPKHLITATGQRVTLRCSPRSGDLSVYWYQQSLDQGLQFLIQYYNGEERAKGNILERFSAQQFPDLHSELNLSSLELGDSALYFCASSPQGLAGGFTDTQYFGPGTRLTVL.

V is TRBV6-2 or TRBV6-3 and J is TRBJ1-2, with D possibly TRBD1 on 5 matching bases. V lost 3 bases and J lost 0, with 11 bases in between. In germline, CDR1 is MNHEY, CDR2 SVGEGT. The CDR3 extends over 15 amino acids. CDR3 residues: CASSYGDRPNYGYTF. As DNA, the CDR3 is TGTGCCAGCAGTTATGGAGACAGACCTAACTATGGCTACACCTTC.

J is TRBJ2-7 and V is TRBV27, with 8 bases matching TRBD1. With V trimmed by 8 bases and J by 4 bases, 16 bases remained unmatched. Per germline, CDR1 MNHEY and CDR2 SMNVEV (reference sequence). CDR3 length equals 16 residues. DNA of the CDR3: TGTGCCAGCCTACCCAGTGTAGGGCAGGGGGCTTACGAGCAGTACTTC. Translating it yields CASLPSVGQGAYEQYF.

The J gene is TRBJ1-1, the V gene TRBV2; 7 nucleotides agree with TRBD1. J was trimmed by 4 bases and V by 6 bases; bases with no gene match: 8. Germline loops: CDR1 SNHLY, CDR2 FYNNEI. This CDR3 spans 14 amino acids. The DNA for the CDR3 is TGTGCCAGCAGGACACAGGGGATAGGCACTGAAGCTTTCTTT. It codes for CASRTQGIGTEAFF.

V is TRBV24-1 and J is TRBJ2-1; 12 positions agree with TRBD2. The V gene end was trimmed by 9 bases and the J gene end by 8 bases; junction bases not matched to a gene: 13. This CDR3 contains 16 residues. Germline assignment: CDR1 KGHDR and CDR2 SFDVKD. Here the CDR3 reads CATPGASGGAGDEQFF. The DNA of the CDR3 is TGTGCCACCCCTGGGGCTAGCGGGGGGGCGGGCGATGAGCAGTTCTTC.

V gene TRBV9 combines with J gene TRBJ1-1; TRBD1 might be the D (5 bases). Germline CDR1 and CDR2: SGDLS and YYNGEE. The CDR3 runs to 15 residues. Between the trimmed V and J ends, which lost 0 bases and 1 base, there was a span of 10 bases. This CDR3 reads CASSVEAGRNTEAFF. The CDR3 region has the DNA TGTGCCAGCAGCGTAGAGGCGGGACGGAACACTGAAGCTTTCTTT.